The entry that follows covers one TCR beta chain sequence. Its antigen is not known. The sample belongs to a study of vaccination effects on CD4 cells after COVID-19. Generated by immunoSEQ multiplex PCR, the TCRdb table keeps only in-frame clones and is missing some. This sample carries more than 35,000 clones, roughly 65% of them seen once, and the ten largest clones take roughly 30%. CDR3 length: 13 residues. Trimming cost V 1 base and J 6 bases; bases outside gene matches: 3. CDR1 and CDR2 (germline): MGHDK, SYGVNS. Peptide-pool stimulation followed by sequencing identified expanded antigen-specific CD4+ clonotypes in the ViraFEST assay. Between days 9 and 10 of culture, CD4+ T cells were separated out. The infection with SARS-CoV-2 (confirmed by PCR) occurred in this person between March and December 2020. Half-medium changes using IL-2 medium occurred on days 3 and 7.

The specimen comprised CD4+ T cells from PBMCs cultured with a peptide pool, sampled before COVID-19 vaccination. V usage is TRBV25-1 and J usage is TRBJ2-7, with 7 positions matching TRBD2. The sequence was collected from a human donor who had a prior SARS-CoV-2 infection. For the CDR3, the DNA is TGTGCCAGCAGTGAATGGGAGGGTATCGAGCAGTACTTC. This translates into CASSEWEGIEQYF.